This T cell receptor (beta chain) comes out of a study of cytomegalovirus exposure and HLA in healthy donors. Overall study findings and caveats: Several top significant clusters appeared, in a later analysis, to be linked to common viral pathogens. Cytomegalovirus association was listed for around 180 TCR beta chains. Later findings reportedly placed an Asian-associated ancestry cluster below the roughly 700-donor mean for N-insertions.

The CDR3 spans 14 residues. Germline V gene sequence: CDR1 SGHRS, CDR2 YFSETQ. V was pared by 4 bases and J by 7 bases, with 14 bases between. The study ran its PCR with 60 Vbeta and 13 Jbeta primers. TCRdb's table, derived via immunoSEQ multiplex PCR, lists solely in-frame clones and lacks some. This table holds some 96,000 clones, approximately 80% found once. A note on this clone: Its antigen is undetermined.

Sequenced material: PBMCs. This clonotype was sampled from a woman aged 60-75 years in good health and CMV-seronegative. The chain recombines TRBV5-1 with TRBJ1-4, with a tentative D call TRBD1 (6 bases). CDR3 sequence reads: CASSVGASGEKLFF. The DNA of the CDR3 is TGCGCCAGCAGCGTGGGGGCGAGTGGTGAAAAACTGTTTTTT.